This T cell receptor beta chain derives from a study of blood T cells in healthy people across ages. PCR was performed a second time for about 7 to 11 cycles using a sample-barcoded 5' primer and a J-beta primer mix. TCRdb reprocessed the 5' RACE reads with MiXCR, giving one entry per CDR3 protein. The sample lists 500,000 to 650,000 distinct CDR3 sequences, around 27% occurring once. A few counts support this clonotype. The same sample was also studied in work on T cells of mothers and their children.

The sequenced sample was blood. The receptor's source is a boy aged 2 to 10 in good health.

The CDR3 loop is CASSLEGSQYF. In nucleotides, the CDR3 is TGCGCCAGCAGCTTGGAAGGTTCCCAGTACTTC. The gene calls are TRBV5-1 and TRBJ2-5; D is ambiguous. V was cut by 0 bases and J by 9 bases, with 6 bases left in between. This CDR3 has 11 residues. Germline V gene lookup returns CDR1 SGHRS and CDR2 YFSETQ.